This T cell receptor beta chain was captured in a study of human T cells and chemical hapten exposure. Per the germline V gene, CDR1 is SGDLS and CDR2 is YYNGEE. Trimming shortened V by 3 bases and J by 0 bases, and 3 bases separated the two germline ends. The CDR3 is made up of 12 amino acids. Blood, whole and unfractionated, served as the source for total RNA extraction. TCRdb itself ran the 5' RACE reads through MiXCR, one entry per CDR3 protein. The sample gives 130,000 or so distinct CDR3 sequences, 4.1% of which show up once; under 1.5% is in the top ten. This clonotype was observed many times. V and J are TRBV9 and TRBJ1-1; D call uncertain. The sequence was obtained from a female donor in good health. CDR3 DNA sequence: TGTGCCAGCAGCGCTATGAACACTGAAGCTTTCTTT. Residues: CASSAMNTEAFF.